The sequence of this TCR beta chain was determined in a study of blood T cell repertoires in COVID-19. Looking at the study overall: Donors in the United States, Italy and Spain gave samples during acute or convalescent COVID-19. T cells, B-cell-depleted T cells, or PBMCs provided the cDNA or gDNA that served as material.

Trimming removed 4 bases from V and 7 bases from J, with 8 bases in between. The CDR3 is made up of 12 amino acids. Germline values: CDR1 SGHDT, CDR2 YYEEEE. Only in-frame clones appear in the TCRdb table, and some are missing; sequencing was by immunoSEQ multiplex PCR. Seen here are over 65,000 clones, around nine tenths observed once, and the top ten hold 5.5% to 7.5%. This chain uses TRBV5-6 with TRBJ1-4, with D uncertain. Sequenced sample: peripheral blood. The origin of this receptor is a man older than 75 with COVID-19, enrolled during active disease. The CDR3 reads CASSLPGEKLFF. The CDR3 region has the DNA TGTGCCAGCAGCCTCCCGGGTGAAAAACTGTTTTTT. Full variable domain (remainder filled in from reference TRBV5-6 and TRBJ1-4): DAGVTQSPTHLIKTRGQQVTLRCSPKSGHDTVSWYQQALGQGPQFIFQYYEEEERQRGNFPDRFSGHQFPNYSSELNVNALLLGDSALYLCASSLPGEKLFFGSGTQLSVL.